This is a list of T cell receptor beta chains from one sample in a study of cytomegalovirus exposure and HLA in healthy donors. Produced via immunoSEQ multiplex PCR; TCRdb's table is partial and in-frame only. The sample gives about 94,000 clones, 79% of which show up once; over 3% is in the top ten. Sequenced material: PBMCs. The receptors here all came from a woman aged 40 to 49 in good health and CMV-seronegative. The CDR3 runs from the conserved cysteine through the conserved F or W. The D gene is left open where the match is weak. Expanded clones get a size class; other rows say once, few or many, or leave the size out.

J,D,size,V,CDR3,DNA
TRBJ1-1,.,.,TRBV7-9,CASSRTGNTEAFF,TGTGCCAGCAGTCGTACAGGGAACACTGAAGCTTTCTTT
TRBJ2-5,TRBD1,.,TRBV5-1,CASSLAPGGQQETQYF,TGCGCCAGCAGCTTGGCCCCAGGGGGACAGCAAGAGACCCAGTACTTC
TRBJ2-1,TRBD2,.,TRBV29-1,CSVDRLAGGEINEQFF,TGCAGCGTTGATAGACTAGCGGGGGGGGAAATCAATGAGCAGTTCTTC
TRBJ2-7,.,.,TRBV27,CASSALGGPYEQYF,TGTGCCAGCAGTGCACTCGGGGGGCCCTACGAGCAGTACTTC
TRBJ2-5,TRBD2,.,TRBV29-1,CSVVVGGGETQYF,TGCAGCGTTGTTGTGGGCGGGGGAGAGACCCAGTACTTC
TRBJ1-6,.,.,TRBV15,CATSRDVGQGNSPLHF,TGTGCCACCAGCAGAGACGTTGGCCAGGGGAACTCACCCCTCCACTTT
TRBJ1-2,TRBD1,.,TRBV5-1,CASSNQDRKWGYTF,TGCGCCAGCAGCAACCAGGACAGGAAATGGGGCTACACCTTC
TRBJ1-5,TRBD1,.,TRBV16,CASSQSEGAYQPQHF,TGTGCCAGCAGCCAATCAGAGGGGGCCTATCAGCCCCAGCATTTT
TRBJ2-1,.,.,TRBV28,CASSLNNPGEQFF,TGTGCCAGCAGTCTGAATAACCCCGGTGAGCAGTTCTTC
TRBJ1-4,TRBD1,.,TRBV7-9,CASSSGSGQGRGQKLFF,TGTGCCAGCAGCTCCGGTTCGGGACAGGGCCGAGGCCAAAAACTGTTTTTT
TRBJ1-5,TRBD1,.,TRBV6-5,CATKGQGLVNQPQHF,TGTGCCACCAAGGGACAGGGTCTCGTTAATCAGCCCCAGCATTTT
TRBJ2-7,TRBD1,.,TRBV29-1,CSVKSGTGRYEQYF,TGCAGCGTTAAATCCGGGACAGGACGTTACGAGCAGTACTTC
TRBJ1-2,.,.,TRBV4-1,CASSQQEGAPYGYTF,TGCGCCAGCAGCCAACAGGAAGGGGCGCCTTATGGCTACACCTTC
TRBJ2-1,TRBD1,.,TRBV4-3,CASSQDHRDREYNEQFF,TGCGCCAGCAGCCAAGATCATCGGGACAGGGAATACAATGAGCAGTTCTTC
TRBJ2-5,.,.,TRBV9,CASSQGGSWETQYF,TGTGCCAGCAGCCAGGGTGGTAGTTGGGAGACCCAGTACTTC
TRBJ1-2,.,.,TRBV4-3,CASSQEFGNNYGYTF,TGCGCCAGCAGCCAAGAATTCGGGAATAACTATGGCTACACCTTC
TRBJ1-1,.,.,TRBV11-1,CASSLGEAGEAFF,TGTGCCAGCAGCTTAGGAGAGGCAGGGGAGGCTTTCTTT
TRBJ2-7,TRBD2,.,TRBV29-1,CSVEVGGSESYEQYF,TGCAGCGTTGAAGTGGGCGGGAGCGAGTCCTACGAGCAGTACTTC
TRBJ1-1,TRBD1,once,TRBV15,CATQYIFGQGPLEAFF,TGTGCCACCCAGTACATATTTGGACAGGGTCCCCTTGAAGCTTTCTTT
TRBJ2-1,TRBD2,.,TRBV5-1,CASSLGGGSYNEQFF,TGCGCCAGCAGCTTAGGCGGGGGGTCCTACAATGAGCAGTTCTTC
TRBJ2-7,TRBD2,.,TRBV7-6,CASSWTSGGWSSYEQYF,TGTGCCAGCAGCTGGACTAGCGGGGGGTGGAGCTCCTACGAGCAGTACTTC
TRBJ1-3,.,.,TRBV14,CASSYGQKRNTIYF,TGTGCCAGCAGCTACGGACAGAAGAGAAACACCATATATTTT
TRBJ2-7,TRBD1,few,TRBV5-1,CASSVTGVYEQYF,TGCGCCAGCAGCGTAACAGGGGTCTACGAGCAGTACTTC
TRBJ1-4,TRBD1,.,TRBV9,CASSGGTANEKLFF,TGTGCCAGCAGCGGCGGGACAGCTAATGAAAAACTGTTTTTT
TRBJ1-3,.,few,TRBV6-6,CASRGGAGWNTIYF,TGTGCCAGCAGGGGGGGGGCAGGGTGGAACACCATATATTTT
TRBJ1-6,TRBD1,.,TRBV7-2,CASRGGTGVSPLHF,TGTGCCAGCAGGGGCGGGACAGGGGTTTCACCCCTCCACTTT
TRBJ2-3,TRBD1,.,TRBV5-1,CASSRLGQSTDTQYF,TGCGCCAGCAGCCGACTGGGACAGAGTACAGATACGCAGTATTTT
TRBJ1-1,TRBD1,.,TRBV5-1,CASSERTGDTEAFF,TGCGCCAGCAGCGAACGGACAGGGGACACTGAAGCTTTCTTT
TRBJ2-2,.,.,TRBV10-3,CAISGSNTNTGELFF,TGTGCCATCAGTGGGAGCAACACGAACACCGGGGAGCTGTTTTTT